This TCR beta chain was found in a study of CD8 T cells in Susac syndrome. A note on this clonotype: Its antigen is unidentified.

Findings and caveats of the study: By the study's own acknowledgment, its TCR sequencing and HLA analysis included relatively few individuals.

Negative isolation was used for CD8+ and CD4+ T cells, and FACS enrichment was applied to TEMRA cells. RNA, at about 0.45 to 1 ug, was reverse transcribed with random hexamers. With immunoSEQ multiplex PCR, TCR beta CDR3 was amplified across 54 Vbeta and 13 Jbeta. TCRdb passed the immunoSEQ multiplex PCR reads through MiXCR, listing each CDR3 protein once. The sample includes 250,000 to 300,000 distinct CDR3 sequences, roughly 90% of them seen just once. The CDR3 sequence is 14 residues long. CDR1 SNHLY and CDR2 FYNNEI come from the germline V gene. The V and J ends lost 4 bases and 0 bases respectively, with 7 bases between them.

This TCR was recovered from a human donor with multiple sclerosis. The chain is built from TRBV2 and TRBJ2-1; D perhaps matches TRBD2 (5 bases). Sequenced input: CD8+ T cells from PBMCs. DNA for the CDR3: TGTGCCAGCAGTGCGGGGAGCTCCTACAATGAGCAGTTCTTC. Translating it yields CASSAGSSYNEQFF.